The rows below give T cell receptor beta chains drawn from one sample of a study of vaccination and CD4 T cells after COVID-19. TCRdb fed the PCR reads into MiXCR, producing one record per CDR3 protein. The table lists about 19,000 distinct CDR3 sequences, more than 20% of them singletons. Antigens of these TCRs are unknown. Material: cultured CD4+ T cells from blood. The receptors were sampled from a human donor with COVID-19. CDR3s include the opening cysteine and the closing phenylalanine or tryptophan. The D gene is left open where the match is weak. Only some rows state a clone size, as once, few, many or a class for expanded clones.

size | J | D | V | DNA | CDR3
few | TRBJ2-3 | TRBD2 | TRBV19 | TGTGCCAGTAGCGTCAATAGCGGGCGGGCAGATACGCAGTATTTT | CASSVNSGRADTQYF
few | TRBJ1-6 | NA | TRBV2 | TGTGCCAGCAGTGTCTTAGGGGGAACGTCACCCCTCCACTTT | CASSVLGGTSPLHF
NA | TRBJ1-6 | NA | TRBV14 | TGTGCCAGCTCCCCTAATATGTCACCCCTCCACTTT | CASSPNMSPLHF
few | TRBJ1-3 | NA | TRBV6-5 | TGTGCCAGCAGTTACTCGACAGGAAACCCTGGAAACACCATATATTTT | CASSYSTGNPGNTIYF
few | TRBJ1-2 | TRBD1 | TRBV19 | TGTGCCAGTAGTATGACGGCGAGGACAGGGGTAGGCTATGGCTACACCTTC | CASSMTARTGVGYGYTF
NA | TRBJ1-6 | TRBD1 | TRBV6-5 | TGTGCCAGCAGTTACGGACAGGGATTGGGGTTCCTCCACTTT | CASSYGQGLGFLHF
NA | TRBJ1-1 | NA | TRBV11-2 | TGTGCCAGCAGCTTAGGTAGGACGTCCTCAAGGGCGGAAGCTTTCTTT | CASSLGRTSSRAEAFF
NA | TRBJ1-2 | NA | TRBV12-3/TRBV12-4 | TGTGCCAGCAGCCTAGGTGGGGTCCGCTATGGCTACACCTTC | CASSLGGVRYGYTF
NA | TRBJ2-5 | TRBD2 | TRBV20-1 | TGCAGTGCGACACTAGCGGGGCCACCGCGGGTGACCCAGTACTTC | CSATLAGPPRVTQYF
few | TRBJ2-5 | TRBD2 | TRBV11-2 | TGTGCCAGCGGGGGTTTAGCGGGGTCTAGGACCCAGTACTTC | CASGGLAGSRTQYF
NA | TRBJ1-2 | TRBD1 | TRBV27 | TGTGCCAGCAGTTTGACGGGACAGGGGTCTGGCTACACCTTC | CASSLTGQGSGYTF
few | TRBJ2-7 | NA | TRBV5-8 | TGTGCCAGCAGACGTACCGACGAGCAGTACTTC | CASRRTDEQYF
few | TRBJ2-7 | NA | TRBV20-1 | TGCAGTGCTACTCCTGGGGTTTCCTACGAGCAGTACTTC | CSATPGVSYEQYF
NA | TRBJ2-1 | TRBD2 | TRBV6-4 | TGTGCCAGCAGCCTCTGGGGGGGGAGCTCCTACAATGAGCAGTTCTTC | CASSLWGGSSYNEQFF
once | TRBJ1-2 | TRBD1 | TRBV7-2 | TGTGCCAACAGATCGACAGGGGGGCCGAGAGATGGCTACACCTTC | CANRSTGGPRDGYTF
NA | TRBJ1-2 | NA | TRBV6-1 | TGTGCCAGCAGTGACACGCAGGGGTATGGCTACACCTTC | CASSDTQGYGYTF